This T cell receptor (beta chain) is drawn from a study of control samples from healthy donors and cancer patients. The CDR3 has 15 amino acids. Trimming took 2 bases from V and 2 from J; bases not matched to a gene: 6. Germline V CDR1 and CDR2: MNHEY, SMNVEV (reference sequence). The method was immunoSEQ multiplex PCR; TCRdb's version includes in-frame clones alone and lacks a portion of them. Among around 51,000 clones, more than 70% were seen once, and the ten largest hold roughly 42%. Sequenced material: PBMCs. The clonotype comes from a man aged 45-60 years with head and neck cancer. The rearrangement links TRBV27 to TRBJ2-7, with 7 bases lining up with TRBD2. The CDR3 region is CASSLGGELPYEQYF. DNA of the CDR3: TGTGCCAGCAGTTTAGGGGGGGAGTTACCCTACGAGCAGTACTTC.